The rows below give T cell receptor beta chains drawn from one sample of a study of identical twins. TCRdb fed the 5' RACE reads into MiXCR, producing one record per CDR3 protein. The profile shows 750,000 to 950,000 distinct CDR3 sequences, 9% to 15% of them singletons. These data are also associated with another study on yellow fever vaccine responses in identical twins.

The sequencing sample was made of PBMCs. These receptors came from a woman under 30 in good health. Each CDR3 is given with its conserved first and last residue. The order of the fields is clone size, J gene, D gene, V gene, CDR3 DNA, CDR3 protein. A D gene is named only where the DNA matches it firmly. Clone size is stated in some rows and not others, as once, few, many or a class when expanded.

size: NA; J: TRBJ1-1; D: NA; V: TRBV9; DNA: TGTGCCAGCAGCCTAGGTAAAGGGCTGAACACTGAAGCTTTCTTT; CDR3: CASSLGKGLNTEAFF
size: NA; J: TRBJ2-1; D: TRBD1; V: TRBV24-1; DNA: TGTGCCACCAGTGATTGGGGACAGGGTATTAACAATGAGCAGTTCTTC; CDR3: CATSDWGQGINNEQFF
size: NA; J: TRBJ2-1; D: TRBD2; V: TRBV12-3/TRBV12-4; DNA: TGTGCCAGCAGTTCTCCTAGCGGGGGCCTCTACAATGAGCAGTTCTTC; CDR3: CASSSPSGGLYNEQFF
size: many; J: TRBJ2-3; D: TRBD2; V: TRBV20-1; DNA: TGCAGTGCCTACGGGGGGGCCGTAGATACGCAGTATTTT; CDR3: CSAYGGAVDTQYF
size: many; J: TRBJ1-2; D: NA; V: TRBV10-3; DNA: TGTGCCATCAGAGCAGACAGCCCCTATGGCTACACCTTC; CDR3: CAIRADSPYGYTF
size: few; J: TRBJ1-2; D: NA; V: TRBV5-5; DNA: TGTGCCAGCAGCTTCCTCCTAAGGGAGTATGGCTACACCTTC; CDR3: CASSFLLREYGYTF
size: once; J: TRBJ1-3; D: NA; V: TRBV3-1; DNA: TGTGCCAGCAGCGACGGGGCTAGAGACAGAAACACCATATATTTT; CDR3: CASSDGARDRNTIYF
size: many; J: TRBJ1-5; D: TRBD1; V: TRBV5-1; DNA: TGCGCCAGCAGCTTGAACTCCGGGACAGGGTCCAATCAGCCCCAGCATTTT; CDR3: CASSLNSGTGSNQPQHF
size: NA; J: TRBJ2-1; D: TRBD1; V: TRBV24-1; DNA: TGTGCCACCAGTGATTTTAAGGACAGGGCCCACAATGAGCAGTTCTTC; CDR3: CATSDFKDRAHNEQFF
size: many; J: TRBJ2-1; D: NA; V: TRBV5-1; DNA: TGCGCCAGCAGCTTGACAGGGGAGGGCTACAATGAGCAGTTCTTC; CDR3: CASSLTGEGYNEQFF
size: many; J: TRBJ1-4; D: NA; V: TRBV18; DNA: TGTGCCAGCTCACCCACGTCGAATGAAAAACTGTTTTTT; CDR3: CASSPTSNEKLFF
size: few; J: TRBJ2-3; D: NA; V: TRBV5-6; DNA: TGTGCCAGCAGCAGACTGGATTTTAGCACAGATACGCAGTATTTT; CDR3: CASSRLDFSTDTQYF
size: many; J: TRBJ1-2; D: TRBD1; V: TRBV12-3/TRBV12-4; DNA: TGTGCCAGCCGGAGGGACAGTAACTATGGCTACACCTTC; CDR3: CASRRDSNYGYTF
size: many; J: TRBJ2-3; D: NA; V: TRBV20-1; DNA: TGCAGTGCTAGAGTCCTCCTCCATAGGCCAGATACGCAGTATTTT; CDR3: CSARVLLHRPDTQYF
size: few; J: TRBJ1-1; D: NA; V: TRBV29-1; DNA: TGCAGCGTTGAAGGGACAGAAGTGTTCACTGAAGCTTTCTTT; CDR3: CSVEGTEVFTEAFF
size: NA; J: TRBJ1-5; D: TRBD1; V: TRBV12-5; DNA: TGTGCTAGTGGTTCCCGACAGGGTCTCGAGGAGCCCCAGCATTTT; CDR3: CASGSRQGLEEPQHF
size: NA; J: TRBJ2-4; D: TRBD1; V: TRBV12-3/TRBV12-4; DNA: TGTGCCAGCAGTTCAGCAGGGGGCGCCCAAAACATTCAGTACTTC; CDR3: CASSSAGGAQNIQYF